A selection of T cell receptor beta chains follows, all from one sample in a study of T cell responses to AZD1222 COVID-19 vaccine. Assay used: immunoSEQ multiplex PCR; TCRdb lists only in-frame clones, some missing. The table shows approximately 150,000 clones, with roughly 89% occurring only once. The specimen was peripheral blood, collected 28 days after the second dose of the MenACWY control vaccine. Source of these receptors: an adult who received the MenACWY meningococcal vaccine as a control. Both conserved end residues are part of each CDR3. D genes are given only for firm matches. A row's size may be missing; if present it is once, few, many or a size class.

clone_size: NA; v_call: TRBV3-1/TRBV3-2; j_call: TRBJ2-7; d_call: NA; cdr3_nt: TGTGCCAGCAGCCAAGGAACTAGGTCGGACGAGCAGTACTTC; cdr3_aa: CASSQGTRSDEQYF
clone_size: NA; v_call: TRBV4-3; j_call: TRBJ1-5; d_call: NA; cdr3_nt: TGCGCCAGCAGCCAAGGTTCCGAGGGGCCCCAGCATTTT; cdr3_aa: CASSQGSEGPQHF
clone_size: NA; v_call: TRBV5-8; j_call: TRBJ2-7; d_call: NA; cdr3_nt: TGTGCCAGCAGCTTGCGCTTACGGGAGCAGTACTTC; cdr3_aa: CASSLRLREQYF
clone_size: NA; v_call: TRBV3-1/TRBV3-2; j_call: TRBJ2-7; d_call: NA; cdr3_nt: TGTGCCAGCAGCCTAAGAGGGGAGACTGGCGAGCAGTACTTC; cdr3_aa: CASSLRGETGEQYF
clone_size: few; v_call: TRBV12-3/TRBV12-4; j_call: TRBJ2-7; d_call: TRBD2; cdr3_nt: TGTGCCAGCAGTGGTAGCGGGAGGGCCCAGCAGTACTTC; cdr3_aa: CASSGSGRAQQYF
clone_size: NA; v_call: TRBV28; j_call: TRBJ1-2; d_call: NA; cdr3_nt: TGTGCCACCACCCCCCCCGGGACCCTCTATGGCTACACCTTC; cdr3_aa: CATTPPGTLYGYTF
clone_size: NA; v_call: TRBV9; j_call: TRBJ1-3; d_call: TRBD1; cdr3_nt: TGTGCCAGCAGCGTCGACCCGCGACAGGGGGCGGGGGGAAACACCATATATTTT; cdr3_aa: CASSVDPRQGAGGNTIYF
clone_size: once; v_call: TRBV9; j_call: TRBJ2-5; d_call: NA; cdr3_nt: TGTGCCAGCAGCGTAGATCAGGGACGGGAGACCCAGTACTTC; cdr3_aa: CASSVDQGRETQYF
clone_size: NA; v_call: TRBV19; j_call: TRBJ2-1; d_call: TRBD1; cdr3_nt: TGTGCCAGTAGTATCGCCGGGACAGGGGGCGATGAGCAGTTCTTC; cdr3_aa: CASSIAGTGGDEQFF
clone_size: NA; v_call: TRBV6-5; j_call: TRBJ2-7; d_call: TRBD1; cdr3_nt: TGTGCCAGCAGAAGACAGGGGGGCACCTACGAGCAGTACTTC; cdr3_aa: CASRRQGGTYEQYF
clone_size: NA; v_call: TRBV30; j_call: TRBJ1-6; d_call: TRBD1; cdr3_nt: TGTGCCTGGAGTCCGGGACAGAACTCACCCCTCCACTTT; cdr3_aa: CAWSPGQNSPLHF
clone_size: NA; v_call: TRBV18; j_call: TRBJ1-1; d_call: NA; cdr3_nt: TGTGCCAGTAAAGGGCAGGAGAACACTGAAGCTTTCTTT; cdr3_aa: CASKGQENTEAFF
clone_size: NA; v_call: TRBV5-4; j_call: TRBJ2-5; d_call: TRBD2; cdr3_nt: TGTGCCAGCAGCTTGAGCAGGGGACTAGCCCAAGAGACCCAGTACTTC; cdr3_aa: CASSLSRGLAQETQYF
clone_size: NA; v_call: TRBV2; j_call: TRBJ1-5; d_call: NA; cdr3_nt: TGTGCCAGCAGTGCAGGGTATAGCAATCAGCCCCAGCATTTT; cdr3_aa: CASSAGYSNQPQHF
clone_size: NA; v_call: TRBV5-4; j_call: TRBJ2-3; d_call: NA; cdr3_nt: TGTGCCAGCAGCTTGGGTTGGGATACGCAGTATTTT; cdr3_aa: CASSLGWDTQYF
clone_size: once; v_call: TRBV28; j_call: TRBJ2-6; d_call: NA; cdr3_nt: TGTGCCAGCAGTGGGGCGGCTGCTGGGGCCAACGTCCTGACTTTC; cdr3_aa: CASSGAAAGANVLTF
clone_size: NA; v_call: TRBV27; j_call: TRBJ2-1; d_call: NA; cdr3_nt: TGTGCCAGCAGTCCAACCCCGGTGGGATACAATGAGCAGTTCTTC; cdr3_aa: CASSPTPVGYNEQFF
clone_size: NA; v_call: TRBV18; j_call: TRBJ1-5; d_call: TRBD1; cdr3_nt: TGTGCCAGCTCAAGACAGGGCAGCGATAGCAATCAGCCCCAGCATTTT; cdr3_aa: CASSRQGSDSNQPQHF
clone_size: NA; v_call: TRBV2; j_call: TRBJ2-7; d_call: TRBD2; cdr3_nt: TGTGCCAGCAGTGATGGGAGGGCATGGGAGCAGTACTTC; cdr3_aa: CASSDGRAWEQYF
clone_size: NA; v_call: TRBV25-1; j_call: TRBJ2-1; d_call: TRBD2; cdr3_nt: TGTGCCAGCGGTAGACTAGCGGGGACCTTCGATGAGCAGTTCTTC; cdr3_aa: CASGRLAGTFDEQFF
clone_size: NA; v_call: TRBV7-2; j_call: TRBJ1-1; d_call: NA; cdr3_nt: TGTGCCAGCAGCTTACTCGTACCAAAAGGGTTGAACACTGAAGCTTTCTTT; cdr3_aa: CASSLLVPKGLNTEAFF
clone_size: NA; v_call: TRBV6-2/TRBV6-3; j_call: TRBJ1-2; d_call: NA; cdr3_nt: TGTGCCAGCAGTTCGCGGGAATACTATGGCTACACCTTC; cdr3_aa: CASSSREYYGYTF
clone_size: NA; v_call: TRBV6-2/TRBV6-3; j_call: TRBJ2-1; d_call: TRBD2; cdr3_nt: TGTGCCAGCAGCCCTAGCGGGAGGGCCACCTACAATGAGCAGTTCTTC; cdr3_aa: CASSPSGRATYNEQFF
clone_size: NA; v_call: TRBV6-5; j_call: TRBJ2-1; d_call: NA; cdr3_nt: TGTGCCAGCAGTTGGCCGGGGAGCTCCTACAATGAGCAGTTCTTC; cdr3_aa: CASSWPGSSYNEQFF
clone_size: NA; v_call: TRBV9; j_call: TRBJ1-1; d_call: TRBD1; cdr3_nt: TGTGCCAGCAGCGCACGGACAGGGGGCGGGACTGAAGCTTTCTTT; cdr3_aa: CASSARTGGGTEAFF
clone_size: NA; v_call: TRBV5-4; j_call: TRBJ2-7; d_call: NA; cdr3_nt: TGTGCCAGCAGCTTGGCCGGGCAGGGGAACTCCTACGAGCAGTACTTC; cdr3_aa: CASSLAGQGNSYEQYF
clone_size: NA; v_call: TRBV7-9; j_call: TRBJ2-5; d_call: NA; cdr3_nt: TGTGCCAGCAGCCTGCGGAGCACACAAGAAGAGACCCAGTACTTC; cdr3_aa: CASSLRSTQEETQYF
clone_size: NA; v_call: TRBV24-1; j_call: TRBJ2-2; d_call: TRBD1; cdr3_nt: TGTGCCACCGATAAGGACAGGGAATCCGGGGAGCTGTTTTTT; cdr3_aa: CATDKDRESGELFF
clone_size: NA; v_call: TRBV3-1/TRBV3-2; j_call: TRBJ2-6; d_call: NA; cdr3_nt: TGTGCCAGCAGCCAAGGGGACTCTGGGGCCAACGTCCTGACTTTC; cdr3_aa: CASSQGDSGANVLTF
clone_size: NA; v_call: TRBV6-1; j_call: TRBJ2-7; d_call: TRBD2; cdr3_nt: TGTGCCAGCAGTGCCCGAGGGACTAGCGGGAGGTACGAGCAGTACTTC; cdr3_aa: CASSARGTSGRYEQYF
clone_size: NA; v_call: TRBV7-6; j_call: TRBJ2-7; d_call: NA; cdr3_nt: TGTGCCAGCAGCTTGGCGCGGACGGGGTCCTCCTACGAGCAGTACTTC; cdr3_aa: CASSLARTGSSYEQYF
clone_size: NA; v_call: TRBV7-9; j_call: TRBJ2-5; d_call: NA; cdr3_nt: TGTGCCAGCAGCTTAGATCAGGGAGACCAAGAGACCCAGTACTTC; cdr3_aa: CASSLDQGDQETQYF
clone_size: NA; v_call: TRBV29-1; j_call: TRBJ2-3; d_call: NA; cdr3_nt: TGCAGCGTTCTCCCGGGGGCGCGAGTAGGGGGATTCATGGATACGCAGTATTTT; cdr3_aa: CSVLPGARVGGFMDTQYF
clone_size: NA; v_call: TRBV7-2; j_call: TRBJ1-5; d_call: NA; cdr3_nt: TGTGCCAGCACCCGGGGCCCGGGTCAGCCCCAGCATTTT; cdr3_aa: CASTRGPGQPQHF
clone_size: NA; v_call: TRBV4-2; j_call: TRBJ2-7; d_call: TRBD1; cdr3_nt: TGTGCCAGCAGCCGGACAGGGACAGAAAAATACGAGCAGTACTTC; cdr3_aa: CASSRTGTEKYEQYF
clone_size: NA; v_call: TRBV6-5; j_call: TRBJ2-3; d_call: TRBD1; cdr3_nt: TGTGCCAGCAGTTACTCGTGGGCAGGGGGCCCAGATACGCAGTATTTT; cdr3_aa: CASSYSWAGGPDTQYF
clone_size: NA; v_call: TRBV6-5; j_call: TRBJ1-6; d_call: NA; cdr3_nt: TGTGCCAGCAGTTACTCGGAGAGGGGGAAATGGCCCCTCCACTTT; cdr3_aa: CASSYSERGKWPLHF
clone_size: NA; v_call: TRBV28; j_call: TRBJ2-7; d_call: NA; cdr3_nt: TGTGCCAGCGGAACACTGGGCTACGAGCAGTACTTC; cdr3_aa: CASGTLGYEQYF
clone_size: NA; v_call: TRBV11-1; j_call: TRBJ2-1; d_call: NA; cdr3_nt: TGTGCCAGCAGCGAACCCCGACCCCACAATGAGCAGTTCTTC; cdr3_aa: CASSEPRPHNEQFF
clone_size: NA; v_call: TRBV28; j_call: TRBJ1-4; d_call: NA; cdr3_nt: TGTGCCAGCACCCAAGCGAGCAGCCAGCCTAATGAAAAACTGTTTTTT; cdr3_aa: CASTQASSQPNEKLFF
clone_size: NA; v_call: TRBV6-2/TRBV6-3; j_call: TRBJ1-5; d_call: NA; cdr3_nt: TGTGCCAGCAGTCCACCCGGGACAATGAGCAATCAGCCCCAGCATTTT; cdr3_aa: CASSPPGTMSNQPQHF
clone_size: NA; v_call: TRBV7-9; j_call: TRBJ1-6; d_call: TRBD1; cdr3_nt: TGTGCCAGCAGCGACAGGGGACTCTCACCCCTCCACTTT; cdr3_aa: CASSDRGLSPLHF
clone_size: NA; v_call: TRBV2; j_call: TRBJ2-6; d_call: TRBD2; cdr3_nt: TGTGCCAGCAGTGAGTGGCGGGGGGGCGCTGGGGCCAACGTCCTGACTTTC; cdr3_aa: CASSEWRGGAGANVLTF
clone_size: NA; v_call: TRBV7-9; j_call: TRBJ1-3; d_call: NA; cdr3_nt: TGTGCCAGCAGCTTAGTCGCGCTCTCTGGAAACACCATATATTTT; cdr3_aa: CASSLVALSGNTIYF
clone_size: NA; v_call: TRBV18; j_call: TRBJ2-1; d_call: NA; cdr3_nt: TGTGCCAGCTCACCCAGGGGGGGACCAAACAATGAGCAGTTCTTC; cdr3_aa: CASSPRGGPNNEQFF
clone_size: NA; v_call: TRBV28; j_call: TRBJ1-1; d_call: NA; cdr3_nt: TGTGCCAGCAGAAATACAGCTGGGAACACTGAAGCTTTCTTT; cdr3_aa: CASRNTAGNTEAFF
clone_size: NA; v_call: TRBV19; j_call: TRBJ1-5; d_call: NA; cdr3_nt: TGTGCCAGTAGCACTGACAGACATCAGCCCCAGCATTTT; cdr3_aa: CASSTDRHQPQHF
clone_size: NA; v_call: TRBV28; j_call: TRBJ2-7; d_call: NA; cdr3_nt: TGTGCCAGCAGCCCTGGGAGTTCGGGCGAGCAGTACTTC; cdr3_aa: CASSPGSSGEQYF
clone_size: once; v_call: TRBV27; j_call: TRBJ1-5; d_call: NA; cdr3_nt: TGTGCCAGCAGTTTATCGCCAGGGATGGAGCAGCCCCAGCATTTT; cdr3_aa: CASSLSPGMEQPQHF
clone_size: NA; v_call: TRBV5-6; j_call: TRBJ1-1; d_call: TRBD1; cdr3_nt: TGTGCCAGCAGCTCACGGGACAGACGGAACACTGAAGCTTTCTTT; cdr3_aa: CASSSRDRRNTEAFF